This TCR beta chain was recorded in a study of blood T cells in healthy people across ages. As regards this clonotype: The antigen is not known.

Study-level results: Per million T cells, TCR beta diversity dropped roughly linearly as age increased. Expanded clonotype shifts may have been confounded, as the donors had an unknown CMV status. The long-lived group displayed more naive CD4+ cells, plus higher diversity, than the aged donors did. A strong correlation was found between TCR beta diversity and the percentage of naive T cells.

Germline CDR1 is KGHDR and CDR2 is SFDVKD. The CDR3 runs to 16 residues. V was clipped by 1 base and J by 7 bases; unmatched bases: 9. Next came a second PCR, run for about 7 to 12 cycles, which used a sample-barcoded 5' primer along with a J-beta primer mix. TCRdb fed the 5' RACE reads into MiXCR, producing one record per CDR3 protein. The sample consists of 790,000 or so distinct CDR3 sequences, around 50% of them appearing once. This sequence was found in a man between 40 and 49 years old in good health. The V and J genes are TRBV24-1 and TRBJ2-1, with TRBD2 matching over 7 bases. Sequenced: blood. CDR3 nucleotide sequence: TGTGCCACCAGTGATTTTGCACAGACTAGCTATAATGAGCAGTTCTTC. Its protein product is CATSDFAQTSYNEQFF.